Listed below are T cell receptor beta chains from one sample, sequenced in a study of cytomegalovirus exposure and HLA in healthy donors. Some clones are missing from TCRdb's copy, which holds only in-frame ones; the method was immunoSEQ multiplex PCR. The sample consists of over 150,000 clones, about 82% of them appearing once. Input material: PBMCs. These receptors originate from a woman between 25 and 40 years old in good health and CMV-seropositive. CDR3s include the opening cysteine and the closing phenylalanine or tryptophan. The D gene is left open where the match is weak. The size of a clone is reported for some rows only, either as once, few or many, or as a class for expanded clones.

abundance	v_gene	d_gene	j_gene	CDR3aa	CDR3nt
-	TRBV28	-	TRBJ1-2	CASSFTGWAYGYTF	TGTGCCAGCAGTTTTACAGGGTGGGCCTATGGCTACACCTTC
once	TRBV7-9	-	TRBJ1-2	CASSLGRGTPYGYTF	TGTGCCAGCAGCTTAGGAAGGGGGACACCTTATGGCTACACCTTC
-	TRBV4-1	TRBD1	TRBJ2-2	CASTGARTGELFF	TGCGCCAGTACAGGGGCGCGGACCGGGGAGCTGTTTTTT
-	TRBV4-2	-	TRBJ2-3	CASSQGHHSSTDTQYF	TGTGCCAGCAGCCAAGGCCATCACTCTAGCACAGATACGCAGTATTTT
-	TRBV19	-	TRBJ2-4	CASSPDIVSKNIQYF	TGTGCCAGTAGTCCAGACATCGTCTCCAAAAACATTCAGTACTTC
-	TRBV30	TRBD1	TRBJ1-1	CAWSVMTGDAFF	TGTGCCTGGAGTGTTATGACAGGGGACGCTTTCTTT
-	TRBV4-1	TRBD1	TRBJ2-5	CASSLRTGSTETQYF	TGCGCCAGCAGCCTACGGACAGGGAGCACGGAGACCCAGTACTTC
-	TRBV6-1	TRBD2	TRBJ2-3	CASSSLAGQTDTQYF	TGTGCCAGCAGTTCCCTAGCGGGGCAGACAGATACGCAGTATTTT
once	TRBV18	TRBD2	TRBJ2-3	CASSPGLAPSTDTQYF	TGTGCCAGCTCACCCGGACTAGCGCCTAGCACAGATACGCAGTATTTT
-	TRBV7-3	-	TRBJ1-2	CASSSGRGNYGYTF	TGTGCCAGCAGCTCAGGGAGGGGTAACTATGGCTACACCTTC
-	TRBV19	-	TRBJ1-1	CASSSTVPRRNTEAFF	TGTGCCAGTAGTTCGACGGTGCCTAGGCGGAACACTGAAGCTTTCTTT
-	TRBV7-9	TRBD1	TRBJ1-3	CASSFGTGVFRYTIYF	TGTGCCAGCAGCTTTGGGACAGGGGTTTTTCGGTACACCATATATTTT
-	TRBV5-4	TRBD2	TRBJ2-7	CASSLLSSGGTYEQYF	TGTGCCAGCAGCTTGCTATCTAGCGGGGGAACCTACGAGCAGTACTTC
once	TRBV5-1	-	TRBJ1-6	CASSLREGDNSPLHF	TGCGCCAGCAGCTTGCGAGAGGGTGATAATTCACCCCTCCACTTT
-	TRBV2	TRBD1	TRBJ2-2	CASRAGTANTGELFF	TGTGCCAGCAGGGCCGGGACAGCGAACACCGGGGAGCTGTTTTTT
-	TRBV5-6	-	TRBJ1-6	CASSLRAGSYNSPLHF	TGTGCCAGCAGCTTGAGAGCGGGATCCTATAATTCACCCCTCCACTTT
-	TRBV29-1	-	TRBJ2-3	CSVGDWVGTDTQYF	TGCAGCGTGGGGGACTGGGTGGGCACAGATACGCAGTATTTT
-	TRBV4-3	-	TRBJ1-2	CASSQDYLTPRPNYGYTF	TGCGCCAGCAGCCAAGATTACTTAACCCCCCGTCCTAACTATGGCTACACCTTC
once	TRBV11-2	TRBD2	TRBJ2-1	CASSLYRTSGGRVYNEQFF	TGTGCCAGCAGCTTATACCGAACTAGCGGGGGGCGGGTTTACAATGAGCAGTTCTTC
-	TRBV9	TRBD1	TRBJ2-1	CASSARGQGASSSYNEQFF	TGTGCCAGCAGCGCCCGGGGACAGGGGGCGTCCAGTTCCTACAATGAGCAGTTCTTC